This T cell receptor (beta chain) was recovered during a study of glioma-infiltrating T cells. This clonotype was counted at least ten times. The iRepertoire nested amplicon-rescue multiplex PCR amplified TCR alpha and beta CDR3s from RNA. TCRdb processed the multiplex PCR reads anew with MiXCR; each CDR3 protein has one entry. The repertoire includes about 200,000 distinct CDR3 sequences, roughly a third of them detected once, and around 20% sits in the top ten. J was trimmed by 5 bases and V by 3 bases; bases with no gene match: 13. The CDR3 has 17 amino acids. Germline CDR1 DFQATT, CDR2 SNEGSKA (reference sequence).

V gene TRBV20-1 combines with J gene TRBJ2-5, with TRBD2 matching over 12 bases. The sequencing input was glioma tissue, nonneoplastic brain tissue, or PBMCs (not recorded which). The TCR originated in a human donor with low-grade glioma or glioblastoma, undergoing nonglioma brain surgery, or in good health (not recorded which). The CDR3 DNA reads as TGCAGTGCTAGTACCTGGGGGCTAGCGGGAGGGGTGGAGACCCAGTACTTC. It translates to CSASTWGLAGGVETQYF.